The clone carrying this T cell receptor beta chain was found many times. Its antigen remains unknown. The data are from a study of spatial heterogeneity in lung cancer. On the study more broadly: Combinations of a unique TCR and a UMI were tallied in raw reads, and on average each appeared more than ten times.

MiXCR, run by TCRdb on the 5' RACE reads, gives a single entry per CDR3 protein. The sample lists roughly 80,000 distinct CDR3 sequences, 8% occurring once. The study's findings and limits: Relative to follow-up, resection was when ubiquitous expanded tumor TCRs appeared more in blood.

Trimming stripped 0 bases from V and 1 base from J, with 10 bases between. The CDR3 runs 15 residues. Germline-derived CDR1 and CDR2 are SGHDT and YYEEEE. Time point described: sample taken at primary tumor resection. The donor group consisted of roughly 70 patients who had untreated, early-stage non-small cell lung cancer. The material sequenced was PBMCs, taken at surgery. The J gene is TRBJ1-1, the V gene TRBV5-6; D uncertain. This TCR derives from a male donor with early-stage non-small cell lung cancer. The DNA of the CDR3 is TGTGCCAGCAGCTTGGGGAATACCTGGAACACTGAAGCTTTCTTT. Amino acids: CASSLGNTWNTEAFF.